The source of this TCR beta chain is a study of T cells in Graves' hyperthyroidism and ophthalmopathy. The study's findings and limits: Within blood appeared most thyroid clonotypes that had expanded above 0.001.

In its sample, this clonotype was seen many times. The antigen remains undetermined. What was amplified from RNA transcripts were TCR beta CDR3 regions. First-round RT-PCR with HTBI primers amplified the TCR CDR3 region. In TCRdb, the multiplex PCR reads were re-called with MiXCR into one record per CDR3 protein. The sample consists of approximately 600,000 distinct CDR3 sequences, over 11% of them appearing once. The study excluded patients with uncontrolled infection, other autoimmune disease, pregnancy or lactation. Diagnosis relied on clinical symptoms, serum thyroxine and TRAb, thyroid ultrasound and orbital computed tomography. With 1 base removed from V and 7 bases from J, the gap between germline ends came to 13 bases. This CDR3 region has 13 residues. From germline, CDR1 is SQVTM and CDR2 ANQGSEA.

Material: blood. The sequence derives from a woman in her twenties or thirties with Graves' hyperthyroidism that later progressed to Graves' ophthalmopathy. This chain uses TRBV29-1 with TRBJ1-1, with a weak D call TRBD1 (6 bases). CDR3 residues: CSVEVFLDSEAFF. CDR3 coding DNA: TGCAGCGTTGAAGTCTTTCTGGACAGTGAAGCTTTCTTT.